A single sample is the source of the 10 T cell receptor beta chains below, sequenced in a study of blood T cell repertoires in COVID-19. Using immunoSEQ multiplex PCR, the repertoire was profiled, and TCRdb retains in-frame clones only, with some absent. The sample contains roughly 100,000 clones, less than 85% of which appear only once. The sample was peripheral blood. Receptors were obtained from a woman in her 70s with active or convalescent COVID-19.

The genes are TRBV7-2 and TRBJ2-3, with D tentatively TRBD2 (6 bases). The CDR3 is 13 amino acids. CDR1 is SGHTA, CDR2 FQGNSA, per germline. The ends were cut back, 4 bases at V and 7 bases at J, with 12 bases in the middle. In DNA form, the CDR3 reads TGTGCCAGCAGCTCCTGGGGGGTAAATACGCAGTATTTT. Protein sequence: CASSSWGVNTQYF.

The CDR3 is CASSTLPGTPYGYTF. The CDR3 nucleotides are TGTGCCAGCAGCACACTACCCGGGACACCGTATGGCTACACCTTC. J is TRBJ1-2 and V is TRBV21-1; the table's D gene call, TRBD1, was not cross checked with the DNA. TRBV21-1 counts as a pseudogene. The CDR3 loop spans 15 amino acids.

This chain uses TRBV29-1 with TRBJ2-3; D perhaps matches TRBD1 (6 bases). V was trimmed by 6 bases and J by 0 bases, leaving 10 bases between them. The CDR3 consists of 13 residues. Germline V gives CDR1 SQVTM, CDR2 ANQGSEA. CDR3 residues: CSVEDSSTDTQYF. The CDR3 region has the DNA TGCAGCGTCGAGGACAGTAGCACAGATACGCAGTATTTT.

The chain joins TRBV19 to TRBJ2-2, with TRBD2 identical over 12 bases. CDR1 is LNHDA and CDR2 is SQIVND in the germline V gene (reference sequence). Trimming cost V 6 bases and J 5 bases; bases outside gene matches: 4. The CDR3 length is 15 residues. CDR3 DNA sequence: TGTGCCAGTAGACCTAGCGGGAGGGCTACCGGGGAGCTGTTTTTT. It encodes CASRPSGRATGELFF.

V is TRBV30 and J is TRBJ1-2; a weak D match, TRBD1 (6 bases). Trimming took 0 bases from V and 4 from J, leaving 12 bases between them. This CDR3 region has 14 residues. CDR1 is GTSNPN, CDR2 SVGIG, per germline (reference sequence). CDR3 in DNA: TGTGCCTGGAGTGTCTTAACAGGGATCTATGGCTACACCTTC. Its protein is CAWSVLTGIYGYTF. Supplemented by reference TRBV30 and TRBJ1-2, the full variable domain reads SQTIHQWPATLVQPVGSPLSLECTVEGTSNPNLYWYRQAAGRGLQLLFYSVGIGQISSEVPQNLSASRPQDRQFILSSKKLLLSDSGFYLCAWSVLTGIYGYTFGSGTRLTVV.

The V and J genes are TRBV19 and TRBJ1-1; unclear D gene. The CDR3 is made up of 15 amino acids. Germline values: CDR1 LNHDA, CDR2 SQIVND (reference sequence). Trimming removed 3 bases at V and 3 bases at J, with 14 bases between. The CDR3 DNA reads as TGTGCCAGTAGTATTCGTTGGAGGGAAGACACTGAAGCTTTCTTT. This translates into CASSIRWREDTEAFF.

The CDR3 region is CASSLGMDYNNEQFF. DNA for the CDR3: TGTGCCAGCAGCTTAGGTATGGACTACAACAATGAGCAGTTCTTC. The chain links TRBV7-6 to TRBJ2-1; tentative D call: TRBD2 (6 bases). This CDR3 comprises 15 residues. The germline V gene encodes CDR1 SGHVS and CDR2 FNYEAQ. V was shortened by 1 base and J by 5 bases, with 12 bases between the two germline ends.

This chain links TRBV6-5 with TRBJ1-4, with TRBD1 as a possible D gene (6 bases). The germline V gene has CDR1 MNHEY and CDR2 SVGAGI. The V gene lost 2 bases and the J gene lost 2 bases, with 9 bases spanning the gap. The CDR3 is 15 residues long. The CDR3 DNA is TGTGCCAGCAGTTACCGGGGGGCGACTAATGAAAAACTGTTTTTT. Amino acids: CASSYRGATNEKLFF.

The chain couples TRBV28 to TRBJ1-4; 9 positions agree with TRBD1. This CDR3 spans 16 amino acids. The V gene's germline CDR1 is MDHEN and CDR2 SYDVKM. Losses at the gene ends were 3 bases for V and 8 bases for J; bases not matched to a gene: 10. CDR3 nucleotides: TGTGCCAGCAGTTTGTCCAGACAGGGGGTGGGAGAAAAACTGTTTTTT. This sequence encodes CASSLSRQGVGEKLFF.

The chain carries TRBV5-1 and TRBJ2-5, with 9 bases lining up with TRBD1. The CDR3 extends over 14 amino acids. The trim removed 1 base at V and 3 bases at J, leaving 1 base unmatched. Looked up from germline, CDR1 is SGHRS and CDR2 is YFSETQ. As DNA, the CDR3 is TGCGCCAGCAGCTTGCGACAGGGGGAAGAGACCCAGTACTTC. Its translation is CASSLRQGEETQYF.